This T cell receptor beta chain was sequenced for a study of blood T cell repertoires in COVID-19. On the study more broadly: T cells, B-cell-depleted T cells, or PBMCs supplied cDNA or gDNA.

Germline V gene sequence: CDR1 MNHEY, CDR2 SMNVEV (reference sequence). This CDR3 is built from 15 residues. Deletions cut 2 bases from V and 2 bases from J, with 11 bases between. Using immunoSEQ multiplex PCR, the repertoire was profiled, and TCRdb retains in-frame clones only, with some absent. The sample contains about 99,000 clones, around 84% of which appear only once. Specimen: peripheral blood. This receptor was obtained from a man aged 65-85 years with active or convalescent COVID-19. V is TRBV27 and J is TRBJ2-3; D is possibly TRBD2 (6 bases). The CDR3 nucleotides read TGTGCCAGCAGTTTAACGGGACTGACCACAGATACGCAGTATTTT. This sequence encodes CASSLTGLTTDTQYF.